This T cell receptor (beta chain) was documented in a study of T cell responses to AZD1222 COVID-19 vaccine. Only in-frame clones appear in the TCRdb table, and some are missing; sequencing was by immunoSEQ multiplex PCR. The sample includes more than 150,000 clones, about nine tenths of them seen just once. On this clone: The antigen is undetermined.

The CDR3 runs 14 residues. With 10 bases clipped from V and 5 bases from J, the junction kept 8 bases outside the gene matches. Germline-derived CDR1 and CDR2 are KGHSH and LQKENI. Broader study findings: Clonal diversity was possibly underestimated; the donors were predominantly white British and more often female. Spike-specific TCR breadth and depth rose after two AZD1222 doses.

This specimen was peripheral blood, taken after recovery from COVID-19. This clonotype originated in an adult who had recovered from COVID-19. This chain joins TRBV18 and TRBJ2-2; 9 nucleotides match TRBD1. CDR3 sequence (DNA): TGTGCCACCGACGGACAGGGGCGGACCGGGGAGCTGTTTTTT. Translation: CATDGQGRTGELFF.